This TCR beta chain was identified in a study of long-term antiretroviral therapy in people with HIV (dated by TCRdb to 2022 to 2024). Notes on the research overall: Collection of the earliest samples took place about a decade ahead of the 2015 WHO recommendation for immediate ART, at a time when ART was typically delayed until CD4 counts fell. Of the 25 to 30 participants with HIV, more than 10 were female. No cross-contamination during QIAcube processing was shown when test extractions of a monoclonal T-cell line were performed alongside fewer than 40 polyclonal samples. A total of 150 to 200 cryopreserved PBMC samples were contributed to the cohort by 30 adults with confirmed HIV infection, with samples collected serially over a mean of approximately six years (range 1-12). This retrospective serial study examined whether starting ART and sustained HIV suppression were associated with changes in the composition and diversity of the TRB repertoire in peripheral blood. Study-level results and caveats: Since PBMC availability was limited, sequencing covered only the TCR beta chain, with no alpha chain pairing. The samples were dated from about 2003 to 2018, and the ART regimens that were used may be less effective than current ART regimens. Starting ART was linked to a significant rise in TRB diversity, yet even with long-term ART the diversity remained significantly lower than in transplant donor controls. Because cell numbers in pre-ART samples were limited, unsorted PBMC were profiled instead of sorted CD4+ and CD8+ T cells. Compared with controls, HIV repertoires had narrower CDR3 length ranges, and the network structure pointed to an antigen-experienced repertoire that shifted only slightly toward naive after ART. No data were available on ART adherence, viral resistance or therapy changes, limiting inferences about post-ART repertoire changes. At every time point, the repertoire was dominated by expanded TRB clones first identified before ART initiation, although this dominance fluctuated and, in many PLHIV, declined after ART.

Participants were included only if at least one PBMC sample before ART initiation and at least two post-ART samples were available. Every participant with HIV received treatment in the United States of America. Before DNA extraction, cryopreserved samples of about 0.95-10 million PBMC were thawed and then washed. At the time of the earliest PBMC sample, participants with HIV were aged between about 23 and 54 years. PBMC samples from each participant spanned 1-4 timepoints before ART initiation and 2-8 timepoints after ART initiation, with a median of 7 samples. For every participant, serial HIV viral load, CD4+ T-cell count, ART history and demographic data were obtained. Using a Qiagen kit on a QIAcube, genomic DNA was extracted from unsorted PBMC, with samples processed in batches of 12. Taken from the germline V gene (reference sequence), the CDR1 and CDR2 loops are MNHNY and SVGAGI. Its CDR3 holds 15 amino acids, cysteine through phenylalanine. The DNA shown is the 45-base CDR3, in frame from base 1. Here V drops 10 bases and J drops 5 bases, and the junction holds 13 bases not matched to any gene.

On this clone itself: Its target antigen remains unknown. Base qualities are not at hand, and no much larger clone is one base apart.

Sequencing of the TRB variable region was done with the immunoSEQ hsTCRB v3.0 assay at survey level resolution. The target sequencing depth for TRB was about 40,000-55,000 T-cell genomes per sample. TRB libraries were pooled and sequenced on an Illumina MiSeq using a v3 150-cycle kit. The original pipeline was this. Repertoire analysis was performed in R inside a reproducible Nextflow workflow that covered QC, data transformation and analysis. LymphoSeq2, an R package for exploring AIRR-Seq data, was used to implement the custom analyses. A few samples yielding fewer than 5000 total TRB sequences were excluded, leaving 150 to 200 analyzed HIV repertoires. Among the 180 to 200 HIV repertoires that were kept, 59 were collected before ART initiation and about 130 were collected after ART initiation. Repertoires were downsampled to 5000 TRB nucleotide sequences, with summary statistics averaged over 100 downsampling iterations. Only TRB sequences with CDR3 regions of at least seven amino acids were retained for analysis. Diversity was measured with a Shannon entropy-derived clonality score and the Gini coefficient. Repertoire networks linked the top 5000 CDR3 amino acid sequences whenever two sequences differed by an edit distance of one. Antigen specificity groups and MHC restriction were predicted for TRB CDR3 amino acid sequences with GLIPH2. Known CMV, EBV, HIV or tissue antigen associations were flagged by matching CDR3 amino acid sequences against VDJdb and McPAS-TCR. Pre-ART, post-ART and control groups were compared with Wilcoxon signed-rank tests and Holm-Bonferroni correction. This immuneACCESS table, as held by TCRdb, lists in-frame sequences with V and J called but not all clones. Of the missing ones, under half trace to an unresolved V gene in checked studies; the others have no known cause. The V and J calls and clone size come from that table; D and trimming were worked out from the DNA. The sample table shows 25,000 to 35,000 clones, and 65% to 85% are seen once. Roughly a tenth of the sample is taken by the ten largest.

The sequence links TRBV6-6 to TRBJ2-5; the central 10 bases match TRBD2. The material sequenced was unsorted PBMCs, taken about 2.7 years after starting antiretroviral therapy. This clonotype originated in a man younger than 45 with HIV. The CDR3 region: CATAEAGGPRETQYF. The DNA sequence is TGTGCCACAGCTGAAGCGGGAGGGCCCCGTGAGACCCAGTACTTC.